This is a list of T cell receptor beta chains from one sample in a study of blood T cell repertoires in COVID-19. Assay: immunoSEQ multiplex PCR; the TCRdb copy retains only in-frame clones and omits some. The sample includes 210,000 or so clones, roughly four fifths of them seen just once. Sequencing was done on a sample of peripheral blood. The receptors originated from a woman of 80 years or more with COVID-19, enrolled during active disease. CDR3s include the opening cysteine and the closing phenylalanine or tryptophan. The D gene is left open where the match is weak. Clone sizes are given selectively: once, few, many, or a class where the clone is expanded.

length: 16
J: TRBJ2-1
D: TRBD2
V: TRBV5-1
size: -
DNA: TGCGCCAGCAGCTTAGACACTAGCGGGAGTGCGAATGAGCAGTTCTTC
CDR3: CASSLDTSGSANEQFF

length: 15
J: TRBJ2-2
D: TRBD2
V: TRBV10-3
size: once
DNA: TGTGCCATCAGCCCCAGCGGGAGCCGGCCCGGGGAGCTGTTTTTT
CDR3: CAISPSGSRPGELFF

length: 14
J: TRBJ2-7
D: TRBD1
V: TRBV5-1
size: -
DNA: TGCGCCAGCAGCGACGGACAGGATGGGTCCGAGCAGTACTTC
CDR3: CASSDGQDGSEQYF

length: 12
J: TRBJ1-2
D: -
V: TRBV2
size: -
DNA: TGTGCCAGCAGTGCCCTAGGGGGAGGCTACACCTTC
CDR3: CASSALGGGYTF

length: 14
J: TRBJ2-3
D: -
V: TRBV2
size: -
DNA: TGTGCCAGCCGGGGGTCCCCAATCACAGATACGCAGTATTTT
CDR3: CASRGSPITDTQYF

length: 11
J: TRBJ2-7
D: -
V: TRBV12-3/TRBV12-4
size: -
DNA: TGTGCCAGCAGTGATGGACTGGAGCAGTACTTC
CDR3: CASSDGLEQYF

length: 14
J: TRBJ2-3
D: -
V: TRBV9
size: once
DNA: TGTGCCAGCAGCGTAAGCCCCGCCCCAGATACGCAGTATTTT
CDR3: CASSVSPAPDTQYF

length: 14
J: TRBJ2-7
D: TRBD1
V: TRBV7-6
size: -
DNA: TGTGCCAGCAGCGAGAGGGACAGATTTTACGAGCAGTACTTC
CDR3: CASSERDRFYEQYF

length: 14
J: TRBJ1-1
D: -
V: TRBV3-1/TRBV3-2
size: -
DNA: TGTGCCAGCAGCCAAGTTGCAGGGGCCACTGAAGCTTTCTTT
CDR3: CASSQVAGATEAFF

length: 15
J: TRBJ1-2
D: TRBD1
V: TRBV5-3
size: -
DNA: TGTGCCAGAAGCTTGGTCCACAGGGGGAGGTACGGCTACACCTTC
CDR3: CARSLVHRGRYGYTF

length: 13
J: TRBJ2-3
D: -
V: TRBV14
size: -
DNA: TGTGCCAGCAGCCAAATCCAGGGAAATACGCAGTATTTT
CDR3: CASSQIQGNTQYF

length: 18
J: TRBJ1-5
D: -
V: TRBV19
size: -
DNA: TGTGCCAGTAGTATAGACATGGTCCAGGGGAGTAACCGTCGGCCCCAGCATTTT
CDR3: CASSIDMVQGSNRRPQHF

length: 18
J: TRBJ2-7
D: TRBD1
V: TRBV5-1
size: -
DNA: TGCGCCAGCAGCTTGTGGGTGTCCGGGACAGGGGGCGCAGTCGAGCAGTACTTC
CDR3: CASSLWVSGTGGAVEQYF

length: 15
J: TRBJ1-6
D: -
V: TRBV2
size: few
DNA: TGTGCCAGCGGAGGGGTTGGGGGGGATAATTCACCCCTCCACTTT
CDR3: CASGGVGGDNSPLHF

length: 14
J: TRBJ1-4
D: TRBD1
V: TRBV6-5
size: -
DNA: TGTGCCAGCAGTTTACAGGGGCGGGATGAAAAACTGTTTTTT
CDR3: CASSLQGRDEKLFF

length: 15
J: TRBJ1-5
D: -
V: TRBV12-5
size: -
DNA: TGTGCTAGTGGTTTGGTACTGGGGGGGAATCAGCCCCAGCATTTT
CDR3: CASGLVLGGNQPQHF

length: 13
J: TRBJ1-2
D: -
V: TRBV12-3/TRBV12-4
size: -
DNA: TGTGCCAGCAGCGGCAATGAGGCGTCGGGCTACACCTTC
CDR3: CASSGNEASGYTF

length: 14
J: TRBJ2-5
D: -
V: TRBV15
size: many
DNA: TGTGCCACCAGCACTATAGAGTACCAAGAGACCCAGTACTTC
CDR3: CATSTIEYQETQYF

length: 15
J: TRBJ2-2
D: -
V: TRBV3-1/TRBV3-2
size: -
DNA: TGTGCCAGCAGCCAATCCCGGACTTTAACCGGGGAGCTGTTTTTT
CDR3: CASSQSRTLTGELFF

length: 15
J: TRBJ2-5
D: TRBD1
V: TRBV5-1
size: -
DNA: TGCGCCAGCAGCTTTGGTGGAACAGGGGAAGAGACCCAGTACTTC
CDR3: CASSFGGTGEETQYF

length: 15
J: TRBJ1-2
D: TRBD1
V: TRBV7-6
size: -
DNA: TGTGCCAGCAGCTCAAGGACAGGCACTAACTATGGCTACACCTTC
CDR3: CASSSRTGTNYGYTF

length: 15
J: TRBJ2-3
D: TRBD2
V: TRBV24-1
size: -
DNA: TGTGCCACCAGTGATTTGCGGGAGGTCGCAGATACGCAGTATTTT
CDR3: CATSDLREVADTQYF

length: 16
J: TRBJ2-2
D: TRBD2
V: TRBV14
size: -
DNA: TGTGCCAGCAGCCAAGTCGCGGGAGCGTCTGGCGGGGAGCTGTTTTTT
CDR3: CASSQVAGASGGELFF

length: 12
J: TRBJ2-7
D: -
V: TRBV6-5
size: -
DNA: TGTGCCAGCAGAGACAGACTCTACGAGCAGTACTTC
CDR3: CASRDRLYEQYF

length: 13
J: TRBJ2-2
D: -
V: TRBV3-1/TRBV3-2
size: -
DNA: TGTGCCAGCAGCCTTACAGACACCGGGGAGCTGTTTTTT
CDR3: CASSLTDTGELFF

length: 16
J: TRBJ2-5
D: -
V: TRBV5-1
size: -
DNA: TGCGCCAGCAGCGTGGGGCTCCGGGACTCTCAAGAGACCCAGTACTTC
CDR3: CASSVGLRDSQETQYF

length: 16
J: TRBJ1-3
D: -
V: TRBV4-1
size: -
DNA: TGCGCCAGCAGCCAAGTTTCCCCAGGGTCTGGAAACACCATATATTTT
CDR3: CASSQVSPGSGNTIYF

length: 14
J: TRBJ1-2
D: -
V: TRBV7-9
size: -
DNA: TGTGCCAGCAGCTTGGAGGCGGCACCCTATGGCTACACCTTC
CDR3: CASSLEAAPYGYTF

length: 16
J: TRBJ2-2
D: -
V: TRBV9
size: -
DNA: TGTGCCAGCAGCGCCCACCCGGGGAAGAACACCGGGGAGCTGTTTTTT
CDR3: CASSAHPGKNTGELFF

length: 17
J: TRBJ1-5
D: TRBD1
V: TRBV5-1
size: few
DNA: TGCGCCAGCAGCTTAGGTGGAGGACAGGGGGCGAATCAGCCCCAGCATTTT
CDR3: CASSLGGGQGANQPQHF

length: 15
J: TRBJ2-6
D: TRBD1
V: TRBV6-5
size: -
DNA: TGTGCCAGCGGGGACAGAGCCTCTGGGGCCAACGTCCTGACTTTC
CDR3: CASGDRASGANVLTF

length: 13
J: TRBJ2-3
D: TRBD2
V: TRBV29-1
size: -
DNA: TGCAGCGGGGGGACTAGCGGCACAGATACGCAGTATTTT
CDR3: CSGGTSGTDTQYF

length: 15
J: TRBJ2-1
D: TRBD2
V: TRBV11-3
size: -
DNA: TGTGCCAGCAGCGGCGAGGGCGGGGGGGCGGTTGAGCAGTTCTTC
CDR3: CASSGEGGGAVEQFF

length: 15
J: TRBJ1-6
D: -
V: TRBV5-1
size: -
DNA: TGCGCCAGCAGCTTGGCCTCAGGGCTCGGATCACCCCTCCACTTT
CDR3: CASSLASGLGSPLHF

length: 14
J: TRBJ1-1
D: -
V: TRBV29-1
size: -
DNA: TGCAGCGTTGAAGTTAGGCAGGGAAAGTATGAAGCTTTCTTT
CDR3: CSVEVRQGKYEAFF

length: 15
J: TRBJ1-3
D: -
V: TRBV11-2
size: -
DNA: TGTGCCAGCAGCTTAATTCAGGGCTCTGGAAACACCATATATTTT
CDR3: CASSLIQGSGNTIYF

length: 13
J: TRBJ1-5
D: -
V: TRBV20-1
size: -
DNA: TGCAGTGCCAGTGACAGTAGCAATCAGCCCCAGCATTTT
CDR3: CSASDSSNQPQHF

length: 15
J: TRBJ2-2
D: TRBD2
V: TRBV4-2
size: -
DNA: TGTGCCAGCAGCCAGAGTAGCGGGCCGACCGGGGAGCTGTTTTTT
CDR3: CASSQSSGPTGELFF

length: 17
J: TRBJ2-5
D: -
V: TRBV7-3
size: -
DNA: TGTGCCAGCAGCTTAACGTTGTCCGGGGGGCGCCAAGAGACCCAGTACTTC
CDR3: CASSLTLSGGRQETQYF

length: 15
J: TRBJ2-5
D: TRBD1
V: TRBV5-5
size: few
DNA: TGTGCCAGCAGCTTACCCATGGGACAGGCGGGGACCCAGTACTTC
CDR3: CASSLPMGQAGTQYF

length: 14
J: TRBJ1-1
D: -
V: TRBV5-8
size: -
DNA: TGTGCCAGCAGCTTCGAACCCAGGGGACCTGAAGCTTTCTTT
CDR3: CASSFEPRGPEAFF

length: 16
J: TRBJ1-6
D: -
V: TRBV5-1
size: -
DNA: TGCGCCAGCAGCCTCAAAGCGCCAGGGTCTAATTCACCCCTCCACTTT
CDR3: CASSLKAPGSNSPLHF

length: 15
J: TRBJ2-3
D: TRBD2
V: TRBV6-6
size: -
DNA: TGTGCCAGCAGTTACCGAGCGGGGGGGAGAGATACGCAGTATTTT
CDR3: CASSYRAGGRDTQYF

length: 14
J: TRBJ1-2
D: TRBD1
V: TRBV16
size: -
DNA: TGTGCCAGCAGCCGGGACAGAGGGGTGTATGGCTACACCTTC
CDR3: CASSRDRGVYGYTF

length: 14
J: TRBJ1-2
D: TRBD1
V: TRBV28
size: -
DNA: TGTGCCAGCACCCCCTCCGGGGACAGGGGCGGCTACACCTTC
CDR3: CASTPSGDRGGYTF

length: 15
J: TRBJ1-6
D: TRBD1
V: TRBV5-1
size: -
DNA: TGCGCCAGCAGCTGGGGGACAGGAAATAATTCACCCCTCCACTTT
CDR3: CASSWGTGNNSPLHF

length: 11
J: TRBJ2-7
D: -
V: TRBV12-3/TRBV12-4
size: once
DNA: TGTGCCAGCAGTTTATCGTTGGAGCAGTACTTC
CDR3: CASSLSLEQYF

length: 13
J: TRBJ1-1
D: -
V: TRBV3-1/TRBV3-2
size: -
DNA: TGTGCCAGCAGTGCCGCGGGGGGCACTGAAGCTTTCTTT
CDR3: CASSAAGGTEAFF

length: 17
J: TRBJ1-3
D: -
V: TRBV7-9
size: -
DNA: TGTGCCAGCAGCGTCACGAACGGGGAGCACTCTGGAAACACCATATATTTT
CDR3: CASSVTNGEHSGNTIYF

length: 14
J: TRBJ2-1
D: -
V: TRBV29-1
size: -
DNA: TGCAGCGTTGTTAAACTAGCTGGGGTCGATGAGCAGTTCTTC
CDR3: CSVVKLAGVDEQFF

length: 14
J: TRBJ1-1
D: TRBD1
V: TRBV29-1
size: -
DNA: TGCAGCGTGCACAGGGGGCTCTCGAACACTGAAGCTTTCTTT
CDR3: CSVHRGLSNTEAFF

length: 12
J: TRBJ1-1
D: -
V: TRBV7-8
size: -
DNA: TGTGCCAGCAGCTTAGAAGGCCCACGGGGGGACTTT
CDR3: CASSLEGPRGDF

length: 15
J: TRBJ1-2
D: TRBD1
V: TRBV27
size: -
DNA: TGTGCCAGCAGTTTTGTCTCAGGGGGCCGAGGAGGCTACACCTTC
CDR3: CASSFVSGGRGGYTF

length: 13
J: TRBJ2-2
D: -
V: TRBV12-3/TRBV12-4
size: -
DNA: TGTGCCAGCAGCCCGGGAAGTCCCGGGGAGCTGTTTTTT
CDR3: CASSPGSPGELFF